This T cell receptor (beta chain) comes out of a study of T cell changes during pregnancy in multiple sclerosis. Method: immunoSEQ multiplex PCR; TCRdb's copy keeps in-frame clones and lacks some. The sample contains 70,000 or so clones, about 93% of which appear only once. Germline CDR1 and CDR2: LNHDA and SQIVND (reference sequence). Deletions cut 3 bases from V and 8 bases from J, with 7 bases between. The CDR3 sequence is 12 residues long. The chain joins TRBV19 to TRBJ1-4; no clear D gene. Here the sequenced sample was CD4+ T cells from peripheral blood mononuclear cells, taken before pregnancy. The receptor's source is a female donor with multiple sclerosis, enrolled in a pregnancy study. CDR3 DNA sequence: TGTGCCAGTAGTATCATACAAGAAAAACTGTTTTTT. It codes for CASSIIQEKLFF.